A single sample gave rise to the 9 T cell receptor beta chains below, sequenced in a study of blood T cell repertoires in COVID-19 (dated by TCRdb to about 2020). The library was produced with the immunoSEQ multiplex PCR assay. This immuneACCESS table, as held by TCRdb, lists in-frame sequences with V and J called but not all clones. Of the missing ones, under half trace to an unresolved V gene in checked studies; the others have no known cause. Present in this sample are 150,000 to 200,000 clones, about 88% of which were seen just once. Clones ranked in the top ten supply over 7% of the sample. The material sequenced was peripheral blood. These receptors were collected from a woman of 80 years or more in a cohort sampled during active or convalescent COVID-19.

The chain is built from TRBV18 and TRBJ2-5, with a possible D match to TRBD2 (5 bases). The germline CDR1 and CDR2 sequences are KGHSH and LQKENI. CDR3 length equals 15 residues. V lost 4 bases, J lost 5 bases, and 17 bases lay in between. The CDR3 nucleotides are TGTGCCAGCTCACGAAGCGGACTCACCAGGGAGACCCAGTACTTC. It is translated as CASSRSGLTRETQYF.

The chain uses TRBV29-1 and TRBJ1-2; 7 bases align to TRBD1. Trimming cost V 3 bases and J 3 bases; bases outside gene matches: 25. This CDR3 region has 20 residues. The germline gives CDR1 SQVTM, CDR2 ANQGSEA. This chain's CDR3 is CSVEGRQGQTGTRGDYGYTF. Here the CDR3 DNA reads TGCAGCGTTGAGGGTCGACAGGGCCAAACCGGGACAAGAGGTGACTATGGCTACACCTTC.

The rearrangement links TRBV18 to TRBJ1-4; no reliable D call. The CDR3 length is 14 residues. Germline assignment: CDR1 KGHSH and CDR2 LQKENI. Trimming removed 3 bases from V and 4 bases from J, with 9 bases in between. In DNA form, the CDR3 reads TGTGCCAGCTCACCCCTACGATTTAATGAAAAACTGTTTTTT. Translating it yields CASSPLRFNEKLFF.

V gene TRBV5-1 combines with J gene TRBJ2-5; 7 nucleotides match TRBD2. The CDR3 consists of 15 residues. The junction had 10 bases not matched to a gene; V was cut back by 7 bases and J by 1 base. Germline lookup yields CDR1 SGHRS and CDR2 YFSETQ. The CDR3 region has the DNA TGCGCCAGCTCCCCGACAGCGGGGAGCCAAGAGACCCAGTACTTC. As protein: CASSPTAGSQETQYF.

This chain links TRBV19 with TRBJ2-6, with 7 bases identical to TRBD2. The ends lost 4 bases at V and 0 bases at J; junction bases unmatched: 15. Germline V gene sequence: CDR1 LNHDA, CDR2 SQIVND (reference sequence). This CDR3 comprises 20 residues. CDR3: CASSSGRLKSSSSGANVLTF. The CDR3 DNA is TGTGCCAGTAGTAGCGGGAGACTCAAAAGTTCCTCCTCTGGGGCCAACGTCCTGACTTTC. Full variable domain (outside the CDR3, taken from reference TRBV19 and TRBJ2-6): DGGITQSPKYLFRKEGQNVTLSCEQNLNHDAMYWYRQDPGQGLRLIYYSQIVNDFQKGDIAEGYSVSREKKESFPLTVTSAQKNPTAFYLCASSSGRLKSSSSGANVLTFGAGSRLTVL.

The chain employs TRBV7-8 and TRBJ2-6, with a tentative D call TRBD1 (5 bases). The germline V gene encodes CDR1 SGHVS and CDR2 FQNEAQ. V lost 11 bases and J 0 bases, leaving 17 bases between the germline ends. This CDR3 region has 16 residues. CDR3 sequence reads: CAASQGISSGANVLTF. CDR3 in DNA: TGTGCCGCGAGTCAGGGTATAAGCTCTGGGGCCAACGTCCTGACTTTC.

The genes are TRBV3-1 (or the pseudogene TRBV3-2) and TRBJ2-5, with a tentative D call TRBD2 (7 bases). CDR3 size: 17 residues. Germline values: CDR1 LGHDT, CDR2 YNNKEL (reference sequence). Between the trimmed V and J ends, which lost 1 base and 5 bases, there was a span of 20 bases. The CDR3 reads CASSQASLGGGRETQYF. As DNA, the CDR3 is TGTGCCAGCAGCCAAGCTTCATTAGGGGGGGGCAGGGAGACCCAGTACTTC.

The V gene is TRBV6-5, the J gene TRBJ1-5, with D tentatively TRBD1 (6 bases). Trimming removed 2 bases from V and 4 bases from J, with 6 bases in between. The CDR3 runs 13 residues. Germline V gives CDR1 MNHEY, CDR2 SVGAGI. Here the CDR3 DNA reads TGTGCCAGCAGTTACACAGGGAATCAGCCCCAGCATTTT. Translating gives CASSYTGNQPQHF.

CDR3 DNA: TGTGCCAGCAGTTACCGGAGATACGAGCAGTACTTC. It encodes CASSYRRYEQYF. V is TRBV6-5 and J is TRBJ2-7; D ambiguous. CDR3 length: 12 residues. The V end was cut by 2 bases, the J end by 4 bases, with 6 bases between. Germline CDR1 is MNHEY and CDR2 is SVGAGI.